Below are 20 T cell receptor beta chains sequenced from a single sample in a study of identical twins. TCRdb re-derived calls from the 5' RACE reads in MiXCR, one entry per CDR3 protein. The table has 420,000 or so distinct CDR3 sequences, less than 20% seen once. Material for sequencing was naive T cells sorted from blood. The receptor source for this set is a man in his forties or fifties in good health.

This clonotype appeared a few times. V and J are TRBV5-1 and TRBJ2-5, with D tentatively TRBD2 (6 bases). Germline CDR1 reads SGHRS; CDR2 reads YFSETQ. The CDR3 spans 14 residues. Trimming removed 4 bases from V and 4 bases from J, with 14 bases in between. The DNA of the CDR3 is TGCGCCAGCAGCCCCCCGTCTAGCGCAGAGACCCAGTACTTC. Translation: CASSPPSSAETQYF.

This chain connects TRBV2 to TRBJ2-1; 10 bases agree with TRBD2. There are 15 residues in the CDR3. Germline V gives CDR1 SNHLY, CDR2 FYNNEI. The V segment lost 3 bases and the J segment 9 bases; nucleotides outside the gene matches: 8. The CDR3 DNA sequence: TGTGCCAGCAGTGATACGCCTAGCGGGAGAAGTGAGCAGTTCTTC. Its translation: CASSDTPSGRSEQFF. Based on the CDR3 plus reference TRBV2 and TRBJ2-1, the full variable domain is EPEVTQTPSHQVTQMGQEVILRCVPISNHLYFYWYRQILGQKVEFLVSFYNNEISEKSEIFDDQFSVERPDGSNFTLKIRSTKLEDSAMYFCASSDTPSGRSEQFFGPGTRLTVL.

This rearrangement joins TRBV7-9 to TRBJ1-6; D might be TRBD1 (6 bases). The CDR3 covers 14 residues. Trimming cost V 5 bases and J 4 bases, with 9 bases left between them. The V gene's germline CDR1 is SEHNR and CDR2 FQNEAQ (reference sequence). CDR3 in amino acids: CASSHGQYNSPLHF. CDR3 DNA sequence: TGTGCCAGCAGCCACGGACAGTATAATTCACCCCTCCACTTT.

The sample holds a few counts of this clonotype. V and J are TRBV20-1 and TRBJ2-7, with 15 nucleotides matching TRBD2. The CDR3 contains 16 residues. V lost 5 bases to trimming and J lost 3 bases; unmatched junction nucleotides: 8. CDR1 and CDR2 from the germline V gene are DFQATT and SNEGSKA (reference sequence). The CDR3 spells CSASGTSGRRLYEQYF. CDR3 in DNA: TGCAGTGCTTCCGGGACTAGCGGGAGGAGGCTCTACGAGCAGTACTTC.

This clonotype was counted a few times. The chain joins TRBV7-9 to TRBJ2-7; TRBD2 agrees at 14 bases. CDR3 length: 16 amino acids. Unmatched junction bases numbered 8, after V lost 2 bases and J lost 8 bases. Looked up from germline, CDR1 is SEHNR and CDR2 is FQNEAQ (reference sequence). The CDR3, as DNA: TGTGCCAGCAGCTTATCATCAGGACTAGCGGGAGGCCAGCAGTACTTC. Amino acid sequence: CASSLSSGLAGGQQYF. The complete variable domain, with remaining parts taken from reference TRBV7-9 and TRBJ2-7, reads DTGVSQNPRHKITKRGQNVTFRCDPISEHNRLYWYRQTLGQGPEFLTYFQNEAQLEKSRLLSDRFSAERPKGSFSTLEIQRTEQGDSAMYLCASSLSSGLAGGQQYFGPGTRLTVT.

This clonotype was detected only a few times. The rearrangement uses TRBV7-6 and TRBJ2-5; tentative D call: TRBD2 (6 bases). The germline V gene has CDR1 SGHVS and CDR2 FNYEAQ. This CDR3 is built from 14 residues. V was cut by 6 bases and J by 2 bases, with 13 bases left in between. The CDR3 spells CASRLGGGQETQYF. The CDR3, as DNA: TGTGCCAGCAGGCTGGGTGGAGGGCAAGAGACCCAGTACTTC.

The J gene is TRBJ1-4, the V gene TRBV12-3 or TRBV12-4; 9 nucleotides agree with TRBD1. J was trimmed by 5 bases and V by 5 bases; bases with no gene match: 6. This CDR3 has 15 residues. The CDR3 is CASSPQTGGNEKLFF. Here the CDR3 DNA reads TGTGCCAGCAGTCCCCAGACAGGGGGGAATGAAAAACTGTTTTTT.

The chain joins TRBV20-1 to TRBJ2-3; the match to TRBD2 covers 11 bases. This CDR3 is 15 amino acids long. Germline V lookup: CDR1 DFQATT, CDR2 SNEGSKA (reference sequence). Losses at the gene ends were 3 bases for V and 10 bases for J; bases not matched to a gene: 12. CDR3 coding DNA: TGCAGTGCTAGCGTACTAGCGGGGGCTCTCGATCCGCAGTATTTT. This sequence encodes CSASVLAGALDPQYF.

The genes are TRBV20-1 and TRBJ2-3, with TRBD2 matching over 7 bases. CDR3 length equals 16 residues. V lost 6 bases and J lost 2; bases outside the gene matches: 14. In germline, CDR1 is DFQATT, CDR2 SNEGSKA (reference sequence). CDR3: CSASGPPGGPTDTQYF. The CDR3 DNA reads as TGCAGTGCCTCAGGGCCCCCGGGAGGCCCCACAGATACGCAGTATTTT.

CDR3 sequence: CASSYSTEYTGELFF. The CDR3 coding sequence is TGTGCCAGCAGTTACTCGACAGAGTACACCGGGGAGCTGTTTTTT. The chain carries TRBV6-2 or TRBV6-3 and TRBJ2-2; D is perhaps TRBD1 (5 bases). Germline V gene sequence: CDR1 MNHEY, CDR2 SVGEGT. V was shortened by 0 bases and J by 3 bases, with 8 bases between the two germline ends. This CDR3 has 15 residues.

The sample holds many counts of this clonotype. V usage is TRBV12-3 or TRBV12-4 and J usage is TRBJ1-3, with 8 bases identical to TRBD1. The CDR3 spans 16 residues. V shed 1 base, J shed 3 bases, and the junction held 5 bases outside the gene matches. CDR3 loop: CASSLEDRVGGNTIYF. The CDR3 nucleotides read TGTGCCAGCAGTTTAGAGGACAGGGTTGGTGGAAACACCATATATTTT.

The chain has TRBV7-9 and TRBJ2-3, with D perhaps matching TRBD1 or TRBD2 (5 bases each). V was pared by 1 base and J by 1 base, with 12 bases between. Germline V lookup: CDR1 SEHNR, CDR2 FQNEAQ (reference sequence). CDR3 length: 16 amino acids. CDR3 in amino acids: CASSLGVGTGTDTQYF. The DNA of the CDR3 is TGTGCCAGCAGCTTAGGCGTGGGGACGGGCACAGATACGCAGTATTTT.

This clonotype occurred a few times. The rearrangement joins TRBV6-4 to TRBJ2-3; 8 bases are shared with TRBD2. Per the germline V gene, CDR1 is MRHNA and CDR2 is SNTAGT. Trimming took 6 bases from V and 4 from J; bases not matched to a gene: 6. The length of the CDR3 is 14 residues. The CDR3: CASSPGTRADTQYF. The CDR3 DNA reads TGTGCCAGCAGCCCAGGGACTAGGGCAGATACGCAGTATTTT.

This clonotype appeared many times. The gene calls are TRBV4-3 and TRBJ2-7, with no clear D. V lost 1 base to trimming and J lost 7 bases, with 5 bases between them. The CDR3 is 11 residues long. Germline CDR1 is LGHNA and CDR2 is YSLEER. CDR3 in DNA: TGCGCCAGCAGCCAAGGGGAAGAGCAGTACTTC. Protein product: CASSQGEEQYF.

This clonotype was counted between two and nine times. The V gene is TRBV7-2, the J gene TRBJ2-1; D gene uncertain. Trimming removed 6 bases from V and 1 base from J, with 13 bases in between. The CDR3 loop spans 15 amino acids. The germline V gene encodes CDR1 SGHTA and CDR2 FQGNSA. CDR3 loop: CASSNVARSYNEQFF. The CDR3 nucleotides are TGTGCCAGCAGTAACGTAGCCAGATCCTACAATGAGCAGTTCTTC.

A remark on this clonotype: A clone one base away is much larger, so this may be a read error. The chain employs TRBV5-1 and TRBJ2-3, with no clear D. CDR1 is SGHRS, CDR2 YFSETQ, per germline. With 0 bases removed from V and 3 bases from J, the gap between germline ends came to 8 bases. The CDR3 is 14 amino acids. The CDR3 reads CASSLADGTDTQYF. The CDR3 DNA reads as TGCGCCAGCAGCTTGGCGGACGGGACAGATACGCAGTATTTT.

The chain combines TRBV4-2 with TRBJ2-7; D is perhaps TRBD1 (5 bases). The V and J ends lost 1 base and 4 bases respectively, with 11 bases between them. Germline V gene lookup returns CDR1 LGHNA and CDR2 YNFKEQ. The CDR3 sequence is 14 residues long. The CDR3 nucleotides are TGTGCCAGCAGCCAAGGCCTGACAGCTTACGAGCAGTACTTC. The encoded protein is CASSQGLTAYEQYF.

This sequence joins TRBV20-1 and TRBJ1-1, with 7 bases identical to TRBD1. The CDR3 has 12 amino acids. Per germline, CDR1 DFQATT and CDR2 SNEGSKA (reference sequence). V shed 6 bases, J shed 3 bases, and the junction held 4 bases outside the gene matches. This CDR3 reads CSAGDSYTEAFF. As DNA, the CDR3 is TGCAGTGCGGGGGACAGTTACACTGAAGCTTTCTTT.

This sequence joins TRBV6-4 and TRBJ2-3; TRBD2 matches 7 bases. Germline-derived CDR1 and CDR2 are MRHNA and SNTAGT. Unmatched junction bases numbered 10, after V lost 5 bases and J lost 5 bases. The CDR3 covers 15 residues. CDR3 DNA: TGTGCCAGCAGTAAAAGGACTGGACTAGGAGATACGCAGTATTTT. Translating gives CASSKRTGLGDTQYF.

This clonotype came up many times. The chain uses TRBV20-1 and TRBJ2-5; D perhaps matches TRBD1 (6 bases). The germline CDR1 and CDR2 sequences are DFQATT and SNEGSKA (reference sequence). This CDR3 has 13 residues. Deletions cut 6 bases from V and 3 bases from J, with 14 bases between. This chain's CDR3 is CSAVEQGEETQYF. As DNA, the CDR3 is TGCAGTGCCGTTGAACAGGGAGAAGAGACCCAGTACTTC.